This TCR beta chain was obtained from a study of blood T cell repertoires in COVID-19. In its sample, this clone was seen many times. This CDR3 region has 16 residues. Germline V gene sequence: CDR1 LGHNA, CDR2 YNFKEQ. With 0 bases clipped from V and 6 bases from J, the junction kept 6 bases outside the gene matches. The data were produced by immunoSEQ multiplex PCR, yet TCRdb's version contains in-frame clones alone and is incomplete. The data contain about 130,000 clones, about 89% of them singletons. This receptor was obtained from a woman between 65 and 79 years old with COVID-19, enrolled during active disease. The chain couples TRBV4-2 to TRBJ2-1; 9 bases align to TRBD2. The specimen sequenced was peripheral blood. The CDR3 DNA reads as TGTGCCAGCAGCCAAGATCTTGCGGGGGGGAGCAATGAGCAGTTCTTC. Translated: CASSQDLAGGSNEQFF.